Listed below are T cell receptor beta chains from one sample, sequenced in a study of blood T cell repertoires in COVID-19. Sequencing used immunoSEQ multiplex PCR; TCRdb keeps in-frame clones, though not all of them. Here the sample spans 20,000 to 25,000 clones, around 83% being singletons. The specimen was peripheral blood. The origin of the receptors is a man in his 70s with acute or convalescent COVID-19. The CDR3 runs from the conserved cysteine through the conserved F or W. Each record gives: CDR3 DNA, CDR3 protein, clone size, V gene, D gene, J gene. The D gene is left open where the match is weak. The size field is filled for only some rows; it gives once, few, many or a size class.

CDR3nt: TGTGCCAGCAGCTTAGGGACAGGGGAAAAACTGTTTTTT; CDR3aa: CASSLGTGEKLFF; abundance: .; v_gene: TRBV7-9; d_gene: TRBD1; j_gene: TRBJ1-4
CDR3nt: TGTGCCAGCAGCCCGGGGGGGGGCCACGAGCAGTACTTC; CDR3aa: CASSPGGGHEQYF; abundance: .; v_gene: TRBV11-3; d_gene: TRBD2; j_gene: TRBJ2-7
CDR3nt: TGTGCCAGCAGCTTAGGAGCGCGGAATGAAAAACTGTTTTTT; CDR3aa: CASSLGARNEKLFF; abundance: few; v_gene: TRBV11-2; d_gene: .; j_gene: TRBJ1-4
CDR3nt: TGTGCCTGGAGTGGCAGGGGAGGGGTCGGGGAGCTGTTTTTT; CDR3aa: CAWSGRGGVGELFF; abundance: once; v_gene: TRBV30; d_gene: .; j_gene: TRBJ2-2
CDR3nt: TGTGCCAGCAGTGAATCGGCTAGCGGGGGGTTAGGGCAAGAGACCCAGTACTTC; CDR3aa: CASSESASGGLGQETQYF; abundance: .; v_gene: TRBV2; d_gene: TRBD2; j_gene: TRBJ2-5
CDR3nt: TGTGCCAGTAGTATCGGACAGGGAGGCACTGAAGCTTTCTTT; CDR3aa: CASSIGQGGTEAFF; abundance: few; v_gene: TRBV19; d_gene: TRBD1; j_gene: TRBJ1-1
CDR3nt: TGTGCCAGCAGCCGTATGACAGGGCGGAATCAGCCCCAGCATTTT; CDR3aa: CASSRMTGRNQPQHF; abundance: once; v_gene: TRBV5-6; d_gene: TRBD1; j_gene: TRBJ1-5
CDR3nt: TGTGCCTGGAGTATCGACAGGGGGCAGACTGAAGCTTTCTTT; CDR3aa: CAWSIDRGQTEAFF; abundance: .; v_gene: TRBV30; d_gene: TRBD1; j_gene: TRBJ1-1
CDR3nt: TGTGCCAGCAGTTCAGACACCGGGATCAGGGCTTTCTTT; CDR3aa: CASSSDTGIRAFF; abundance: few; v_gene: TRBV6-5; d_gene: .; j_gene: TRBJ1-1
CDR3nt: TGTGCCAGCAGTGCGCGGAGCGACCAGTTCTTC; CDR3aa: CASSARSDQFF; abundance: .; v_gene: TRBV12-3/TRBV12-4; d_gene: .; j_gene: TRBJ2-1
CDR3nt: TGTGCCAGCAAGGGACAGGGAACAAACAATGAGCAGTTCTTC; CDR3aa: CASKGQGTNNEQFF; abundance: .; v_gene: TRBV6-6; d_gene: TRBD1; j_gene: TRBJ2-1
CDR3nt: TGTGCCCCCCCCCGAAGTGACGACAGGGTGAATTCACCCCTCCACTTT; CDR3aa: CAPPRSDDRVNSPLHF; abundance: .; v_gene: TRBV10-3; d_gene: TRBD1; j_gene: TRBJ1-6
CDR3nt: TGTGCCAGCAGTAGCCCCCAGGGAAGTCCCCAGCATTTT; CDR3aa: CASSSPQGSPQHF; abundance: .; v_gene: TRBV28; d_gene: .; j_gene: TRBJ1-5
CDR3nt: TGTGCCAGCAGTCCCTCGATGGGAGGGAACCTTAAAGCTTTCTTT; CDR3aa: CASSPSMGGNLKAFF; abundance: .; v_gene: TRBV28; d_gene: .; j_gene: TRBJ1-1
CDR3nt: TGTGCCAGCAGCGTTGGCAGGGACACCGTCCTGACTTTC; CDR3aa: CASSVGRDTVLTF; abundance: .; v_gene: TRBV9; d_gene: .; j_gene: TRBJ2-6
CDR3nt: TGTGCCAGCAGCCGAAGCTTCCAAGAGCCCCAGCATTTT; CDR3aa: CASSRSFQEPQHF; abundance: .; v_gene: TRBV3-1/TRBV3-2; d_gene: .; j_gene: TRBJ1-5
CDR3nt: TGCGCCAGCAGCCAAGAGCAGGCCAGCGGGGAGAACGACGAGCAGTACTTC; CDR3aa: CASSQEQASGENDEQYF; abundance: .; v_gene: TRBV4-3; d_gene: TRBD2; j_gene: TRBJ2-7
CDR3nt: TGTGCCAGCAGCTCTCCAGGGGGCGGTGGTAGAAACACCATATATTTT; CDR3aa: CASSSPGGGGRNTIYF; abundance: .; v_gene: TRBV28; d_gene: TRBD1; j_gene: TRBJ1-3
CDR3nt: TGTGCCAGCAGCTTCCCGGTGTCTAGCGGGGTAGCCGGGGAGCTGTTTTTT; CDR3aa: CASSFPVSSGVAGELFF; abundance: .; v_gene: TRBV6-2/TRBV6-3; d_gene: TRBD2; j_gene: TRBJ2-2
CDR3nt: TGTGCCAGCAGCTTAGTTAGCGGGAGTTCCACAGATACGCAGTATTTT; CDR3aa: CASSLVSGSSTDTQYF; abundance: .; v_gene: TRBV7-2; d_gene: TRBD2; j_gene: TRBJ2-3
CDR3nt: TGTGCCAGCAGCTTAGATTCAGGGGGGAACACTGAAGCTTTCTTT; CDR3aa: CASSLDSGGNTEAFF; abundance: .; v_gene: TRBV7-2; d_gene: TRBD1; j_gene: TRBJ1-1
CDR3nt: TGTGCCAGCACCGACAGGACTAGCAACACCGGGGAGCTGTTTTTT; CDR3aa: CASTDRTSNTGELFF; abundance: once; v_gene: TRBV2; d_gene: TRBD2; j_gene: TRBJ2-2
CDR3nt: TGTGCCAGCAGGCCGGCAGGGAGCACAGATACGCAGTATTTT; CDR3aa: CASRPAGSTDTQYF; abundance: .; v_gene: TRBV27; d_gene: .; j_gene: TRBJ2-3
CDR3nt: TGTGCCACCAGGGTTTACAGGGGTCCCCACGAGCAGTACTTC; CDR3aa: CATRVYRGPHEQYF; abundance: .; v_gene: TRBV15; d_gene: TRBD1; j_gene: TRBJ2-7
CDR3nt: TGTGCCAGCAGTTGGGCACGTCGTCCGCTTTTT; CDR3aa: CASSWARRPLF; abundance: .; v_gene: TRBV6-5; d_gene: .; j_gene: TRBJ1-4
CDR3nt: TGTGCCAGAAGCTTGAAGCCAAGACAGTTCTGGAACACTGAAGCTTTCTTT; CDR3aa: CARSLKPRQFWNTEAFF; abundance: .; v_gene: TRBV5-3; d_gene: .; j_gene: TRBJ1-1
CDR3nt: TGTGCCAGCAGTGAGAGGGGGTATGAAAAACTGTTTTTT; CDR3aa: CASSERGYEKLFF; abundance: .; v_gene: TRBV2; d_gene: .; j_gene: TRBJ1-4
CDR3nt: TGTGCCTGGAGTGGTGGGGGGGCGCCTTCACCCCTCCACTTT; CDR3aa: CAWSGGGAPSPLHF; abundance: .; v_gene: TRBV30; d_gene: .; j_gene: TRBJ1-6
CDR3nt: TGTGCCAGCAGCCAATCAGGTTGGGCCTATAATTCACCCCTCCACTTT; CDR3aa: CASSQSGWAYNSPLHF; abundance: .; v_gene: TRBV3-1/TRBV3-2; d_gene: .; j_gene: TRBJ1-6